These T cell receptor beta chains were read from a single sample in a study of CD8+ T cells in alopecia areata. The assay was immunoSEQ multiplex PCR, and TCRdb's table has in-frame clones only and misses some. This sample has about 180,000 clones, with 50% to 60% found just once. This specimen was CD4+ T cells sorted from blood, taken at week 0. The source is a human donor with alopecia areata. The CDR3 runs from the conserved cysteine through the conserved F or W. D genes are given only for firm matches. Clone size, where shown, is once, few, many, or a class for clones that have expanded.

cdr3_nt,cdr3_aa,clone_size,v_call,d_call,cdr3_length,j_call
TGTGCCTGGAGCCCGACCGGGACAGGGAATCAGCCCCAGCATTTT,CAWSPTGTGNQPQHF,.,TRBV30,TRBD1,15,TRBJ1-5
TGTGCCAGCAGTGACTCCGGTGCTCCCGGGGACTCGGACACCATATATTTT,CASSDSGAPGDSDTIYF,.,TRBV6-4,.,17,TRBJ1-3
TGCAGCGTTGGGAGGGAAGGGTCTCCCACTGAAGCTTTCTTT,CSVGREGSPTEAFF,once,TRBV29-1,.,14,TRBJ1-1
TGCGCCAGCAGCTTGGGACCCGCGAGGGCAGGGATTCTAAATTCACCCCTCCACTTT,CASSLGPARAGILNSPLHF,few,TRBV5-1,.,19,TRBJ1-6
TGCAGCGTGCAGGGAAGGCTAACCAATGAGCAGTTCTTC,CSVQGRLTNEQFF,.,TRBV29-1,.,13,TRBJ2-1
TGTGCCTGGAGTTGGACAGGTACTGAAGCTTTCTTT,CAWSWTGTEAFF,.,TRBV30,TRBD1,12,TRBJ1-1
TGTGCCAGCAGCTTGCGACACCAAGAGACCCAGTACTTC,CASSLRHQETQYF,.,TRBV5-6,.,13,TRBJ2-5
TGTGCCACCAGGCCTAACAGGTTTGGGAGCTACGAGCAGTACTTC,CATRPNRFGSYEQYF,many,TRBV15,.,15,TRBJ2-7
TGTGCCTGGAGTGTAATAGGGGGATCGGGTCAGCCCCAGCATTTT,CAWSVIGGSGQPQHF,.,TRBV30,.,15,TRBJ1-5
TGCGCCAGCGCCATTGGGCCCCCTGCGGGGGGGCTTTACGAGCAGTACTTC,CASAIGPPAGGLYEQYF,.,TRBV5-1,TRBD2,17,TRBJ2-7
TGTGCCTGGAGTGTACGGGGGAGCTATGGCTACACCTTC,CAWSVRGSYGYTF,.,TRBV30,.,13,TRBJ1-2
TGTGCCTGGAGTGTGTGGTGGGGACAGGGCCTGGGGGGCACTGAAGCTTTCTTT,CAWSVWWGQGLGGTEAFF,.,TRBV30,TRBD1,18,TRBJ1-1
TGTGCCATCAGTGAGGACACCGTGGTCCCAGAGACCCAGTACTTC,CAISEDTVVPETQYF,.,TRBV10-3,.,15,TRBJ2-5
TGCGCCAGCAGCTTAAGCTCTGGGGCCAACGTCCTGACTTTC,CASSLSSGANVLTF,.,TRBV5-1,.,14,TRBJ2-6
TGCGCCAGCAGCTTCGGAGGGGCGGCCTCCTACGAGCAGTACTTC,CASSFGGAASYEQYF,.,TRBV5-1,.,15,TRBJ2-7
TGCGCCAGCAGCTTGGGACAGGGGGCGCTTAGGGATACGCAGTATTTT,CASSLGQGALRDTQYF,.,TRBV5-1,TRBD1,16,TRBJ2-3
TGCAGCGCGGCAGTGAACACTGAAGCTTTCTTT,CSAAVNTEAFF,.,TRBV29-1,.,11,TRBJ1-1
TGTGCCAGCAGTCTACAGGGAGATGGCTACACCTTC,CASSLQGDGYTF,few,TRBV27,.,12,TRBJ1-2
TGCAGCGCCGGACGGAAACTGAACACTGAAGCTTTCTTT,CSAGRKLNTEAFF,.,TRBV29-1,.,13,TRBJ1-1
TGTGCCAGCAGCCGGGACAGGGCTGATCAGCCCCAGCATTTT,CASSRDRADQPQHF,.,TRBV4-2,TRBD1,14,TRBJ1-5
TGCAGCGTTGAAACGGGTGGCGGGACAGGGTTCGGGGAGCTGTTTTTT,CSVETGGGTGFGELFF,.,TRBV29-1,TRBD1,16,TRBJ2-2
TGTGCCTGGACTAGCGGGGGGGCGAGTACGCAGTATTTT,CAWTSGGASTQYF,.,TRBV30,TRBD2,13,TRBJ2-3
TGTGCCAGCAGCTTAGCGGGGGATCCTTGGAAAGAGACCCAGTACTTC,CASSLAGDPWKETQYF,.,TRBV7-2,.,16,TRBJ2-5
TGTGCCAGGCCCATGAGAGGGGCAGGGACATATGGCTACACCTTC,CARPMRGAGTYGYTF,.,TRBV2,.,15,TRBJ1-2
TGCAGCGTGGGGACGTGGGACGGGGAGCTGTTTTTT,CSVGTWDGELFF,.,TRBV29-1,.,12,TRBJ2-2
TGTGCCAGCAGTTTAGGACAGGGCAACACTGAAGCTTTCTTT,CASSLGQGNTEAFF,many,TRBV27,TRBD1,14,TRBJ1-1
TGTGCCAGCAGCCTGGGACAAAACACCGGGGAGCTGTTTTTT,CASSLGQNTGELFF,.,TRBV5-6,.,14,TRBJ2-2
TGCGCCAGCAGGACATACAGGGGCGGGGGATCCAATAATTCACCCCTCCACTTT,CASRTYRGGGSNNSPLHF,.,TRBV4-1,TRBD1,18,TRBJ1-6
TGTGCCAGCAGTACCACACCTTACTATGGCTACACCTTC,CASSTTPYYGYTF,few,TRBV6-5,.,13,TRBJ1-2
TGTGCCAGCAGTTACGGGTTGAACACTGAAGCTTTCTTT,CASSYGLNTEAFF,.,TRBV27,.,13,TRBJ1-1
TGCGCCAGCAGTCGGCCCTGGGGAAGGCGTAATTCACCCCTCCACTTT,CASSRPWGRRNSPLHF,.,TRBV23-1,.,16,TRBJ1-6
TGCAGCGTTGGGTTACAGAGGGCTGAAGCTTTCTTT,CSVGLQRAEAFF,.,TRBV29-1,.,12,TRBJ1-1
TGTGCCAGCAGTGCAAACCCGACAGGGGGCTCCTACGAGCAGTACTTC,CASSANPTGGSYEQYF,.,TRBV2,TRBD1,16,TRBJ2-7
TGCGCCAGCAGCTTGGAATACAGTGGAGAGACCCAGTACTTC,CASSLEYSGETQYF,.,TRBV5-1,.,14,TRBJ2-5
TGTGCCAGCAGCTTGCAGGTTCAAGAGACCCAGTACTTC,CASSLQVQETQYF,.,TRBV5-6,.,13,TRBJ2-5
TGTGCCAGCCGGACTAGCGGCCTCTATGAGCAGTTCTTC,CASRTSGLYEQFF,.,TRBV6-5,TRBD2,13,TRBJ2-1
TGTGCCTGGAGTGGAGGGCACAATCAGCCCCAGCATTTT,CAWSGGHNQPQHF,few,TRBV30,.,13,TRBJ1-5
TGTGCCTGGAGCAGGGGGCAAGAGACCCAGTACTTC,CAWSRGQETQYF,.,TRBV30,TRBD1,12,TRBJ2-5
TGCAGTGCTCCCGCGGGGGGCGAGTACTTC,CSAPAGGEYF,.,TRBV20-1,TRBD2,10,TRBJ2-5
TGTGCCAGCGGGCAGGGTGGCTCTGGGGCCAACGTCCTGACTTTC,CASGQGGSGANVLTF,.,TRBV2,.,15,TRBJ2-6
TGTGCCAGCAGCCAAGATCGCGATGGGCAGTTCTTC,CASSQDRDGQFF,.,TRBV4-2,.,12,TRBJ2-1
TGTGCCAGCAGCTGGGATGCTTACACCGGGGAGCTGTTTTTT,CASSWDAYTGELFF,.,TRBV7-9,.,14,TRBJ2-2
TGTGCCAGCAGTTGGAAGTGGCAGCCCCAGCATTTT,CASSWKWQPQHF,few,TRBV28,.,12,TRBJ1-5
TGTGCCAGCAGCCAAGAAACCTCGAACACCGGGGAGCTGTTTTTT,CASSQETSNTGELFF,few,TRBV4-2,.,15,TRBJ2-2
TGTGCCAGCAGCTTAGGGCTAGCGGGGGGAGAACAAGAGACCCAGTACTTC,CASSLGLAGGEQETQYF,.,TRBV7-2,TRBD2,17,TRBJ2-5
TGTGCCAGTAGTATCCGGGGGACAGTAGCAGATACGCAGTATTTT,CASSIRGTVADTQYF,few,TRBV19,.,15,TRBJ2-3
TGTGCCAGCAGTCCAGGGTTGCGGCAGCCCCAGCATTTT,CASSPGLRQPQHF,.,TRBV2,.,13,TRBJ1-5
TGTGCCAGCAGTTTAAGGGATTCCCAAGAGACCCAGTACTTC,CASSLRDSQETQYF,.,TRBV27,.,14,TRBJ2-5
TGCAGCGCCCGAACACCCTACAATGAGCAGTTCTTC,CSARTPYNEQFF,.,TRBV29-1,.,12,TRBJ2-1
TGTGCCAGCAGCTTAGAGGGGTCCGGGAATTCACCCCTCCACTTT,CASSLEGSGNSPLHF,.,TRBV11-3,.,15,TRBJ1-6